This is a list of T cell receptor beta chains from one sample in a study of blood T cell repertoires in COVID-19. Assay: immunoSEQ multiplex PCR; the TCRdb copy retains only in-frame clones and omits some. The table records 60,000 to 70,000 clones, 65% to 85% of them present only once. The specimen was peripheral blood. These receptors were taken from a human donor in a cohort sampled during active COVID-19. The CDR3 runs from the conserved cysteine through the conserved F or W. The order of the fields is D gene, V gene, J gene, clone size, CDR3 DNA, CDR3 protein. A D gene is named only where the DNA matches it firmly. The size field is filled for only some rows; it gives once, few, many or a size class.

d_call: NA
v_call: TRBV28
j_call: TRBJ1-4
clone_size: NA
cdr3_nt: TGTGCCAGCAGTTTAACTGGAGGGGTTGAAAAACTGTTTTTT
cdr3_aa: CASSLTGGVEKLFF

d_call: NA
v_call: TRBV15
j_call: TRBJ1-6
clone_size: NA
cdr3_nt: TGTGCCACCAGCAGAGATAGTTCACCCCTCCACTTT
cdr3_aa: CATSRDSSPLHF

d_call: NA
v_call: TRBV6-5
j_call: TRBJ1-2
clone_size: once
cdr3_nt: TGTGCCAGCAGTTCCCTGACAACTAGGGCGGGCTACACCTTC
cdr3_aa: CASSSLTTRAGYTF

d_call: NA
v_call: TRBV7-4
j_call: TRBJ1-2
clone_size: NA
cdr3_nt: TGTGCCAGCAGCCGAACGGGGTGGACGGCTTATGGCTACACCTTC
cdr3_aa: CASSRTGWTAYGYTF

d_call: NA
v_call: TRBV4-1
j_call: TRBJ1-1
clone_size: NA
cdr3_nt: TGCGCCAGCAGCCCCCTCCCGGGGGGCCGGAACACTGAAGCTTTCTTT
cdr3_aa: CASSPLPGGRNTEAFF

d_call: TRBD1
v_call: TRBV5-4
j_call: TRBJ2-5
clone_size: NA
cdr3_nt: TGTGCCAGCAGCACCCGGGACAGGCTAGAGACCCAGTACTTC
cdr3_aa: CASSTRDRLETQYF

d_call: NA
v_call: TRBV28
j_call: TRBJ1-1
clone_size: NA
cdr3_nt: TGTGCCAGCAGTTTCGGGGGGGCCACTGAAGCTTTCTTT
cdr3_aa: CASSFGGATEAFF

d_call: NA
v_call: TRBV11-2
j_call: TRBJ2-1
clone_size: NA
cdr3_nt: TGTGCCAGCAGCTTCGACTACCGGGTTGAGCAGTTCTTC
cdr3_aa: CASSFDYRVEQFF

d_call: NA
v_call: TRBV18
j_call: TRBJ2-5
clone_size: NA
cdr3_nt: TGTGCCAGCTCACCATCCATCCAAGAGACCCAGTACTTC
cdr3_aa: CASSPSIQETQYF

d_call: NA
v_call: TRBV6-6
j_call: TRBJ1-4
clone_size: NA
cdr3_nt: TGTGCCAGCAGAACCACCGGGAAGAATAATGAAAAACTGTTTTTT
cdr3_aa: CASRTTGKNNEKLFF

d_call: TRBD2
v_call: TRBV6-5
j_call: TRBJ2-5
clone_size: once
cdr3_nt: TGTGCCAGCAGCGTAGCGGGGGGCCCTGAGACCCAGTACTTC
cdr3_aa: CASSVAGGPETQYF

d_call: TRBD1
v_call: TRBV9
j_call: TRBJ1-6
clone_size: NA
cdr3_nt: TGTGCCAGCAGCGTAGCCCCCGGGACAGGGGGCACCGTTTATAATTCACCCCTCCACTTT
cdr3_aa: CASSVAPGTGGTVYNSPLHF

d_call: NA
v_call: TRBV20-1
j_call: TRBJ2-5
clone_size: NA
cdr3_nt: TGCAGTGCTACGAGAGGGGAGACCCAGTACTTC
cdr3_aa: CSATRGETQYF

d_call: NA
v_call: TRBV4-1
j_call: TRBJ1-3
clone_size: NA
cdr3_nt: TGCGCCACCAAAAAGATATTCGGGTCCTCTGGAAACACCATATATTTT
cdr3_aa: CATKKIFGSSGNTIYF

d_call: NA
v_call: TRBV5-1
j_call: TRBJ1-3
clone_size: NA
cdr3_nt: TGCGCCAGCAGCTTGGCACAGGCGGTATCGGGAAACACCATATATTTT
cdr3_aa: CASSLAQAVSGNTIYF

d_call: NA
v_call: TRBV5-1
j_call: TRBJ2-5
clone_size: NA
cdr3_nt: TGCGCCAGCAGCCCGTCCGGGAACCGACAAGAGACCCAGTACTTC
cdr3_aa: CASSPSGNRQETQYF

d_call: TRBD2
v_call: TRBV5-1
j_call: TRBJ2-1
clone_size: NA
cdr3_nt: TGCGCCAGCAGCTCCCTAGCGGGGGGGCCCGGTGAGCAGTTCTTC
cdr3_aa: CASSSLAGGPGEQFF

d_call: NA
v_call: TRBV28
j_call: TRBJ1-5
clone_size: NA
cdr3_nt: TGTGCCAGCAGTGCCCTACAGGGAGTACAGCCCCAGCATTTT
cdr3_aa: CASSALQGVQPQHF

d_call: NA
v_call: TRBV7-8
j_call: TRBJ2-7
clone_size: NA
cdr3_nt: TGTGCCAGCAGCTTCCGGACCCGGGACAGAAGAGGAGGGCCCCACGAGCAGTACTTC
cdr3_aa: CASSFRTRDRRGGPHEQYF

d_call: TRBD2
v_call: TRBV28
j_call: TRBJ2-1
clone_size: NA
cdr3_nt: TGTGCCAGCAGTTCGAGCGGGGGGGCCAGTGAGCAGTTCTTC
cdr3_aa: CASSSSGGASEQFF

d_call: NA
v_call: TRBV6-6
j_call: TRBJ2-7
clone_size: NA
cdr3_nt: TGTGCCAGCACCCCAGTGTCCTACGAGCAGTACTTC
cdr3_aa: CASTPVSYEQYF

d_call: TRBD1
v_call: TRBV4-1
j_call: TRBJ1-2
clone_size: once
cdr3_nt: TGCGCCAGCAGCCTGGGGGGACAGGGCTATGGCTACACCTTC
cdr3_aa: CASSLGGQGYGYTF

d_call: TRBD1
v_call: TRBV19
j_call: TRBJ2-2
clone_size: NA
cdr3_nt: TGTGCCAGTACAGAACAGGGGAACCCTTTTAACACCGGGGAGCTGTTTTTT
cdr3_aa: CASTEQGNPFNTGELFF

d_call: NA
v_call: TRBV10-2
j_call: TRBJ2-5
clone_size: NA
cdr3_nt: TGCGCCAGCAGCGTTAGACAAGAGACCCAGTACTTC
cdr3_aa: CASSVRQETQYF

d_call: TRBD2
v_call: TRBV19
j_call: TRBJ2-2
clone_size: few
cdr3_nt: TGTGCCAGTAGTAAGCGGACTAGCGGGGAACCCACCGGGGAGCTGTTTTTT
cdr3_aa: CASSKRTSGEPTGELFF

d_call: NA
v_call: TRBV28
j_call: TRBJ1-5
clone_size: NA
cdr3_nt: TGTGCCAGCAGTCCACCCGGGGTCGCCCAATTACAGCCCCAGCATTTT
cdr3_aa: CASSPPGVAQLQPQHF

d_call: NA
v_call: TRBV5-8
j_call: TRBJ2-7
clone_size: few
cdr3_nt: TGTGCCAGCAGCCACCGTGGCAGGCCCCTCCACGAGCAGTACTTC
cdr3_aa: CASSHRGRPLHEQYF

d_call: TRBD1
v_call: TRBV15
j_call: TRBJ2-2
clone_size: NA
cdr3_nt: TGTGCCACCTTTTTCGACAGGGCCACCGGGGAGCTGTTTTTT
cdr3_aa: CATFFDRATGELFF

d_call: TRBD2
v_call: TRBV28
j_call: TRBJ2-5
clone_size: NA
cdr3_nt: TGTGCCAGCAGTTTTGCGGGGGAAGAGACCCAGTACTTC
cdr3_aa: CASSFAGEETQYF

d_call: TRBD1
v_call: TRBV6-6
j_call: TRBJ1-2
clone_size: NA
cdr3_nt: TGTGCCAGCAGTCAGGGGGGGACCTATGGCTACACCTTC
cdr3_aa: CASSQGGTYGYTF

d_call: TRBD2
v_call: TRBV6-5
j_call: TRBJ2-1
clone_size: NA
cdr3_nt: TGTGCCAGCAGTTCCTCGGGGCGGGGGGCCTACAATGAGCAGTTCTTC
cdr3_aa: CASSSSGRGAYNEQFF

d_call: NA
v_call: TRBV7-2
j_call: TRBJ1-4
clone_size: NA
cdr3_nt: TGTGCCAGCAGCTTAGAACGGGGGGAAAAACTGTTTTTT
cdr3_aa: CASSLERGEKLFF

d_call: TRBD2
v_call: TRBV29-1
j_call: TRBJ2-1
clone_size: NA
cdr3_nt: TGCAGCGTTGCCGGGACTAGCGGGGCATACAATGAGCAGTTCTTC
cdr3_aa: CSVAGTSGAYNEQFF

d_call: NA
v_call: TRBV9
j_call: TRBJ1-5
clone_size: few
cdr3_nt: TGTGCCAGCGGTAATCGGGGAGATAGCAATCAGCCCCAGCATTTT
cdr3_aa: CASGNRGDSNQPQHF

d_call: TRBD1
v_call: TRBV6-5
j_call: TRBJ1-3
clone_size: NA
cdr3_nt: TGTGCCAGCAAAAAGGACAGGAGCTCTGGAAACACCATATATTTT
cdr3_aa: CASKKDRSSGNTIYF

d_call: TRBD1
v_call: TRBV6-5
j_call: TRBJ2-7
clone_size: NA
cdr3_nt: TGTGCCAGCAGTCCAGGACAGGGAAAGCCCTACGAGCAGTACTTC
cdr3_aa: CASSPGQGKPYEQYF

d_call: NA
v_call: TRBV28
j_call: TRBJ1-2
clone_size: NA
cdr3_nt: TGTGCCAGCAGTCCCCCTCGTGGGGGCGAGAGCTATGGCTACACCTTC
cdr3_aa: CASSPPRGGESYGYTF

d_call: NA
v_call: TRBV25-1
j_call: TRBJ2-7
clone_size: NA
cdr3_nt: TGTGCCAGCAGTGAATATACTAGTAACGAGCAGTACTTC
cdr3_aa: CASSEYTSNEQYF

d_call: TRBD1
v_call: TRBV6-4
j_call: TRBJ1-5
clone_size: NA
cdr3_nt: TGTGCCAACAAGACAGGGCTTCGGGGTAGCAATCAGCCCCAGCATTTT
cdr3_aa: CANKTGLRGSNQPQHF

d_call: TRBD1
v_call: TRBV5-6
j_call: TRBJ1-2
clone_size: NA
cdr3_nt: TGTGCCACGACGGGACAGGGGGCTAACTATGGCTACACCTTC
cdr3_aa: CATTGQGANYGYTF

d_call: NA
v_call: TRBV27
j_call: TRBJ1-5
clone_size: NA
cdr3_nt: TGTGCCAGCCCGTTAAGAGGGTGGGTAAACAATAGCAATCAGCCCCAGCATTTT
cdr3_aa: CASPLRGWVNNSNQPQHF

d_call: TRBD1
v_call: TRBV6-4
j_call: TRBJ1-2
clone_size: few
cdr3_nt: TGTGCCAGCAGTGGACAGGGAACAAACTATGGCTACACCTTC
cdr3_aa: CASSGQGTNYGYTF

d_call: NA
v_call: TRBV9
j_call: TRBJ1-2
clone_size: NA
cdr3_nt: TGTGCCAGCAGCGTAGGCCCTCGGGGGGATGGCTACACCTTC
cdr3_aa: CASSVGPRGDGYTF

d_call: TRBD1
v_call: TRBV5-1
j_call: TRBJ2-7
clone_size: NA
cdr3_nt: TGCGCCAGCAGCCAAGGGACAGGGGGGTCTGGCGAGCAGTACTTC
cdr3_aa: CASSQGTGGSGEQYF

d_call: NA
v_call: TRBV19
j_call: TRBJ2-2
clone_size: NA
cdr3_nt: TGTGCCAGTACCAATGGGGGCAGCAACACCGGGGAGCTGTTTTTT
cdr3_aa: CASTNGGSNTGELFF

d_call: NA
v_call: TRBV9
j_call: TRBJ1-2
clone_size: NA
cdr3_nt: TGTGCCAGCAGCGTAGGGCAGGAAATCTATGGCTACACCTTC
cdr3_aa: CASSVGQEIYGYTF

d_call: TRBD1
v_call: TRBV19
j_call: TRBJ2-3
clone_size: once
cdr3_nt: TGTGCCAGTAGTTCCCGACAGGGACGGGATACGCAGTATTTT
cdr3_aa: CASSSRQGRDTQYF

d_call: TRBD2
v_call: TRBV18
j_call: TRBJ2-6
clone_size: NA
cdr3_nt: TGTGCCAGCTCACCACGGGAGGGCGGACTCTCGGTCTCTGGGGCCAACGTCCTGACTTTC
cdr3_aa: CASSPREGGLSVSGANVLTF

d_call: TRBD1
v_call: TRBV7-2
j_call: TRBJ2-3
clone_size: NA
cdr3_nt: TGTGCCAGCAGCCCGGGACAGGGGGCTAGGACAGATACGCAGTATTTT
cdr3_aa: CASSPGQGARTDTQYF

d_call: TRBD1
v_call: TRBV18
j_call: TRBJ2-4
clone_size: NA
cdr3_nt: TGTGCCAGCTCGCCCACAGGGGGTTTGACCAAAAACATTCAGTACTTC
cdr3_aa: CASSPTGGLTKNIQYF

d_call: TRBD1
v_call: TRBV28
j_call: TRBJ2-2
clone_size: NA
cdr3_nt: TGTGCCAGCATCTCAGGGGGCCGCACCGGGGAGCTGTTTTTT
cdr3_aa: CASISGGRTGELFF

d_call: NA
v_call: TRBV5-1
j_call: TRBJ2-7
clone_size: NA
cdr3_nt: TGCGCCAGCAGCTTGAGGTCGTCGTGGCAGGGAGGCTACGAGCAGTACTTC
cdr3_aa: CASSLRSSWQGGYEQYF